The clone carrying this T cell receptor beta chain occurred many times. Germline V lookup: CDR1 MDHEN, CDR2 SYDVKM. After removal of 5 bases from V and 2 bases from J, the junction contained 5 bases not matched to a gene. This CDR3 is built from 15 residues. The data were obtained in a study of T cells after yellow fever vaccination. The 5'RACE template-switching step produced TCR cDNA and added a universal primer site and UMIs. TCRdb re-called the 5' RACE reads through MiXCR, storing one row per CDR3 protein. The sample has 500,000 to 650,000 distinct CDR3 sequences, more than 9% seen once. The chain has TRBV28 and TRBJ2-7; 11 bases align to TRBD2. The clonotype comes from a man aged 30-40 years who received the YFV17D yellow fever vaccine. The sequencing used PBMCs, collected on the day of the yellow fever booster vaccination. The CDR3 region has the DNA TGTGCCAGCAGTCCCCCGGGACTAGCGGCCTACGAGCAGTACTTC. This gives the protein CASSPPGLAAYEQYF.